These T cell receptor beta chains were read from a single sample in a study of blood T cell repertoires in COVID-19. The repertoire was sequenced with immunoSEQ multiplex PCR; TCRdb's copy has only in-frame clones and lacks some. This table holds about 46,000 clones, 80% to 90% found once. The sample consisted of peripheral blood. The receptor set was obtained from a woman aged 80 or over with COVID-19, enrolled during active disease. The CDR3 runs from the conserved cysteine through the conserved F or W. A D gene is named only where the DNA matches it firmly. Size tells how often a clone was seen (once, few, many) or the class of an expanded clone, and some rows leave it out.

J | length | D | V | size | DNA | CDR3
TRBJ2-1 | 16 | NA | TRBV10-3 | NA | TGTGCCATCAGTGATTCCGGGACCCCGCGGGGCAATGAGCAGTTCTTC | CAISDSGTPRGNEQFF
TRBJ2-5 | 16 | NA | TRBV5-1 | NA | TGCGCCAGCAGCTTGGCCAGTAGGCAGGCACGGGAGACCCAGTACTTC | CASSLASRQARETQYF
TRBJ1-6 | 13 | NA | TRBV28 | NA | TGTGCCAGCAGCAAGACAGGAGGTTCACCCCTCCACTTT | CASSKTGGSPLHF
TRBJ1-5 | 16 | NA | TRBV27 | NA | TGTGCCACCTCCGCTGTCAGGGGAGTGAGCAATCAGCCCCAGCATTTT | CATSAVRGVSNQPQHF
TRBJ1-5 | 16 | TRBD1 | TRBV7-2 | NA | TGTGCCAGCAGCTTAGCGGTTGGGACAGGGAATCAGCCCCAGCATTTT | CASSLAVGTGNQPQHF
TRBJ2-7 | 11 | NA | TRBV7-9 | NA | TGTGCCAGCAGCTTTCACGGCGAGCAGTACTTC | CASSFHGEQYF
TRBJ1-5 | 16 | TRBD1 | TRBV15 | NA | TGTGCCACCAGCACCAGGGGGCGGGGAGGCAATCAGCCCCAGCATTTT | CATSTRGRGGNQPQHF
TRBJ1-1 | 13 | NA | TRBV5-1 | NA | TGCGCCAGCAGATCTGGGGTAGCGACTGAAGCTTTCTTT | CASRSGVATEAFF
TRBJ2-2 | 16 | TRBD2 | TRBV4-1 | NA | TGCGCCAGCAGCCAGAGACTAGCGGAGAACACCGGGGAGCTGTTTTTT | CASSQRLAENTGELFF
TRBJ2-5 | 13 | NA | TRBV12-3/TRBV12-4 | NA | TGTGCCAGCAGTTTTGTACAGGGAGAGACCCAGTACTTC | CASSFVQGETQYF
TRBJ1-4 | 17 | TRBD1 | TRBV10-3 | NA | TGTGCCATCAGTGAGTCGGGGACAGGGGGCACTAATGAAAAACTGTTTTTT | CAISESGTGGTNEKLFF
TRBJ2-5 | 12 | NA | TRBV7-9 | NA | TGTGCCAGCGGGGTAGGCGGGGAGACCCAGTACTTC | CASGVGGETQYF
TRBJ1-1 | 14 | TRBD1 | TRBV5-1 | NA | TGCGCCAGCACCAAGGGGGCTGTAGGCACTGAAGCTTTCTTT | CASTKGAVGTEAFF
TRBJ2-7 | 16 | TRBD2 | TRBV7-9 | few | TGTGCCAGCAGCTTAGCGTGGCTAGCGGGAGTCGGGGAGCAGTACTTC | CASSLAWLAGVGEQYF
TRBJ2-5 | 13 | NA | TRBV15 | NA | TGTGCCACCAGCAGATCCTCCCAAGAGACCCAGTACTTC | CATSRSSQETQYF
TRBJ1-4 | 14 | TRBD1 | TRBV25-1 | once | TGTGCCAGCAGTCCCCTGGGACAGTATGAAAACCTGTTTTTT | CASSPLGQYENLFF
TRBJ2-3 | 19 | NA | TRBV12-2 | NA | TGTGCAAGTCGCCCTAGAGGGCCCCGACTAGCGGGAGGCACAGATACGCAGTATTTT | CASRPRGPRLAGGTDTQYF
TRBJ1-2 | 15 | TRBD1 | TRBV18 | NA | TGTGCCAGCTCACCTCTTGACAGGGGGATACATGGCTACACCTTC | CASSPLDRGIHGYTF
TRBJ2-7 | 15 | TRBD1 | TRBV5-1 | NA | TGCGCCAGCAGCTTGGCCGTGACAGGGGTATCCGAGCAGTACTTC | CASSLAVTGVSEQYF
TRBJ1-4 | 16 | NA | TRBV6-1 | NA | TGTGCCAGCAGTGCGACCGGACGGGGATATAATGAAAAACTGTTTTTT | CASSATGRGYNEKLFF
TRBJ1-6 | 14 | TRBD1 | TRBV2 | once | TGTGCCAGCAGTGGAACAGGGGGTAATTCACCCCTCCACTTT | CASSGTGGNSPLHF
TRBJ1-4 | 14 | NA | TRBV9 | NA | TGTGCCAGCAGCTCCACACAGCGGGGGGAAAAACTGTTTTTT | CASSSTQRGEKLFF
TRBJ1-1 | 13 | TRBD1 | TRBV7-9 | NA | TGTGCCAGCAGCCGGGACAGAAACACTGAAGCTTTCTTT | CASSRDRNTEAFF
TRBJ2-1 | 17 | NA | TRBV7-3 | NA | TGTGCCAGCAGCTCGCTGGGTAAGGGGCAGGGCGACAATGAGCAGTTCTTC | CASSSLGKGQGDNEQFF
TRBJ1-2 | 14 | TRBD1 | TRBV6-6 | NA | TGTGCCAGCAGTTCCCTGACAGGGCCCTATGGCTACACCTTC | CASSSLTGPYGYTF
TRBJ1-2 | 17 | TRBD1 | TRBV7-8 | NA | TGTGCCAGCAGCTTAGCGCCCCTCCGGGACAGGGGGCTTGGCTACACCTTC | CASSLAPLRDRGLGYTF
TRBJ2-7 | 15 | NA | TRBV4-2 | NA | TGTGCCAGCAGCCTCCAGACTAGACCCAAATACGAGCAGTACTTC | CASSLQTRPKYEQYF
TRBJ2-7 | 15 | TRBD2 | TRBV7-8 | NA | TGTGCCAGCAGCTTACGGCAGCGGGAGGTCAGCGAGCAGTACTTC | CASSLRQREVSEQYF
TRBJ1-2 | 16 | TRBD1 | TRBV3-1/TRBV3-2 | few | TGTGCCAGCAGCCAACGCGGGACAGGGGGCAAGTATGGCTACACCTTC | CASSQRGTGGKYGYTF
TRBJ1-2 | 14 | NA | TRBV19 | NA | TGTGCCAGTAGTATACCAGGGGCTAACTATGGCTACACCTTC | CASSIPGANYGYTF
TRBJ1-1 | 16 | TRBD1 | TRBV7-9 | NA | TGTGCCAGCAGCCTGTCGACAGGGGGTCGTGGCACTGAAGCTTTCTTT | CASSLSTGGRGTEAFF
TRBJ1-5 | 16 | TRBD1 | TRBV19 | once | TGTGCCAGTAGCGACCCAATCGGGACAGGCAATCAGCCCCAGCATTTT | CASSDPIGTGNQPQHF
TRBJ2-5 | 15 | TRBD2 | TRBV11-2 | NA | TGTGCCAGCAGTGTGGGGGGACTAGCAAGGGAGACCCAGTACTTC | CASSVGGLARETQYF
TRBJ2-1 | 14 | TRBD2 | TRBV28 | NA | TGTGCCAGCAGTACCCTTTTAGCGGGAGTTGAGCAGTTCTTC | CASSTLLAGVEQFF
TRBJ1-2 | 17 | TRBD1 | TRBV13 | NA | TGTGCCAGCAGCTCGGGGCGGGGACAGGGGCTCCTCGGAGGCTACACCTTC | CASSSGRGQGLLGGYTF
TRBJ2-2 | 14 | NA | TRBV7-3 | NA | TGTGCCAGCAGCTTACACAGTAACACCGGGGAGCTGTTTTTT | CASSLHSNTGELFF
TRBJ1-5 | 14 | TRBD1 | TRBV27 | NA | TGTGCCAGCAGTTTGGTACAGGGGAATCAGCCCCAGCATTTT | CASSLVQGNQPQHF